What follows are 24 T cell receptor beta chains derived from one specimen sequenced in a study of T-cell reconstitution after alpha-beta-depleted transplantation in children. It was with unique molecular identifiers that the TCRbeta library was prepared. MiXCR was run by TCRdb on the PCR reads, yielding one entry per CDR3 protein. The sample lists 540,000 or so distinct CDR3 sequences, 23% occurring once. The source material was PBMCs, mostly from graft donor cells, sampled 360 days after TCRalphabeta/CD19-depleted stem cell transplant. The origin of the receptors is a boy younger than two who had a stem cell transplant for acute myeloid leukemia, so the T cells may come from the graft donor.

This clonotype was seen many times. The chain combines TRBV20-1 with TRBJ2-1; 12 nucleotides align to TRBD2. J lost 7 bases, V lost 5 bases, and 9 bases had no gene match. Germline loops: CDR1 DFQATT, CDR2 SNEGSKA (reference sequence). The CDR3 sequence is 15 residues long. CDR3 nucleotide sequence: TGCAGTGCTTACTTCACTAGCGGGGGGCGAAATGAGCAGTTCTTC. It codes for CSAYFTSGGRNEQFF.

This clonotype was detected only a few times. V usage is TRBV20-1 and J usage is TRBJ1-6; D ambiguous. This CDR3 contains 16 residues. Germline loops: CDR1 DFQATT, CDR2 SNEGSKA (reference sequence). Trimming shortened V by 0 bases and J by 4 bases, and 13 bases separated the two germline ends. The CDR3 bases are TGCAGTGCTAGAGATCCCTTCAAAGGGTATAATTCACCCCTCCACTTT. This codes for CSARDPFKGYNSPLHF.

This clonotype was seen a few times. V gene TRBV20-1 combines with J gene TRBJ1-3; D is ambiguous. Germline V gene lookup returns CDR1 DFQATT and CDR2 SNEGSKA (reference sequence). This CDR3 spans 14 amino acids. Trimming took off 0 bases at V and 2 bases at J, with 8 bases between the two ends. The chain's CDR3 is CSARDEAPGNTIYF. The CDR3 region has the DNA TGCAGTGCTAGAGACGAAGCCCCTGGAAACACCATATATTTT.

The chain uses TRBV11-2 and TRBJ2-7; the match to TRBD2 covers 8 bases. The CDR3 extends over 14 amino acids. Losses at the gene ends were 1 base for V and 2 bases for J; bases not matched to a gene: 1. Germline CDR1 reads SGHAT; CDR2 reads FQNNGV. The CDR3 loop is CASSLAGGPYEQYV. CDR3 DNA sequence: TGTGCCAGCAGCTTAGCGGGGGGGCCCTACGAGCAGTACGTC.

The V gene is TRBV20-1, the J gene TRBJ2-1; D call uncertain. Trimming pared 5 bases from V and 4 bases from J, leaving 9 bases between. The CDR3 contains 12 residues. CDR1 and CDR2 from the germline V gene are DFQATT and SNEGSKA (reference sequence). CDR3 in amino acids: CSAQRQYNEQFF. CDR3 coding DNA: TGCAGTGCTCAGAGGCAGTACAATGAGCAGTTCTTC.

This clonotype showed up many times. The V gene is TRBV12-3 or TRBV12-4, the J gene TRBJ2-3, with D unclear. The CDR3 sequence is 16 residues long. The V end was cut by 9 bases, the J end by 5 bases, with 24 bases between. CDR3 protein: CASQPVGPHPIDTQYF. CDR3 in DNA: TGTGCCAGTCAACCGGTCGGCCCTCACCCCATAGATACGCAGTATTTT.

Ten or more counts support this clonotype. The chain recombines TRBV20-1 with TRBJ2-1, with 11 bases that match TRBD2. J gave up 0 bases and V 1 base, and 8 bases lay outside the gene matches. The CDR3 runs 18 residues. Germline CDR1 reads DFQATT; CDR2 reads SNEGSKA (reference sequence). The CDR3 protein is CSARVSSGGLSSYNEQFF. In nucleotides, the CDR3 is TGCAGTGCTAGAGTCTCTAGCGGGGGGCTGAGCTCCTACAATGAGCAGTTCTTC.

This clonotype was detected only a few times. V and J are TRBV12-3 or TRBV12-4 and TRBJ2-3; unclear D gene. Trimming left V 5 bases short and J 2 bases short, with 11 bases between. The CDR3 runs to 14 residues. CDR3 nucleotides: TGTGCCAGCAGTGAACTCGTTTACACAGATACGCAGTATTTT. This gives the protein CASSELVYTDTQYF.

This clonotype has ten or more counts. The chain recombines TRBV27 with TRBJ1-2; D gene uncertain. The CDR3 is 13 amino acids. V lost 6 bases to trimming and J lost 4 bases, with 12 bases between them. CDR1 and CDR2 (germline): MNHEY, SMNVEV (reference sequence). CDR3 in DNA: TGTGCCAGCAGCCCCCGACACCTCTATGGCTACACCTTC. It specifies CASSPRHLYGYTF.

The chain uses TRBV10-3 and TRBJ1-2; D call uncertain. The CDR3 is made up of 11 amino acids. The germline V gene has CDR1 ENHRY and CDR2 SYGVKD. Between the trimmed V and J ends, which lost 2 bases and 8 bases, there was a span of 6 bases. The CDR3 nucleotides read TGTGCCATCAGTGAGGCTTTGGGCTACACCTTC. This gives the protein CAISEALGYTF.

This clonotype was observed a few times. J is TRBJ2-1 and V is TRBV7-9, with TRBD2 identical over 10 bases. Germline lookup yields CDR1 SEHNR and CDR2 FQNEAQ (reference sequence). This CDR3 is built from 16 residues. The trim removed 7 bases at V and 4 bases at J, leaving 10 bases unmatched. This chain's CDR3 is CASTESGSGGYNEQFF. CDR3 nucleotide sequence: TGTGCCAGCACCGAGTCAGGTAGCGGGGGGTACAATGAGCAGTTCTTC.

There are a few counts of this clonotype. The chain links TRBV20-1 to TRBJ1-4, with D hard to call. From germline, CDR1 is DFQATT and CDR2 SNEGSKA (reference sequence). V lost 5 bases and J lost 4, with 11 bases in between. CDR3 size: 13 residues. DNA for the CDR3: TGCAGTGCTCTACCTCTCATTAATGAAAAACTGTTTTTT. Encoded protein: CSALPLINEKLFF.

This clonotype was detected only a few times. This chain uses TRBV20-1 with TRBJ1-1; D call uncertain. V gave up 2 bases and J gave up 4 bases, with 17 bases separating them. Germline CDR1 and CDR2: DFQATT and SNEGSKA (reference sequence). This CDR3 comprises 15 residues. CDR3: CSARRAGGLGTEAFF. As DNA, the CDR3 is TGCAGTGCTAGAAGGGCCGGAGGGCTGGGCACTGAAGCTTTCTTT.

At least ten counts were recorded for this clonotype. The chain joins TRBV20-1 to TRBJ1-1; no clear D gene. V shed 0 bases and J shed 1 base, with 12 bases lying between them. The germline CDR1 and CDR2 sequences are DFQATT and SNEGSKA (reference sequence). The CDR3 has 15 amino acids. For the CDR3, the DNA is TGCAGTGCTAGAGAGTTTCGTCCAGGGAACACTGAAGCTTTCTTT. Translated, it gives CSAREFRPGNTEAFF.

This clonotype came up many times. The chain combines TRBV4-1 with TRBJ1-1, with TRBD1 matching over 12 bases. V lost 0 bases, J lost 5 bases, and 10 bases stayed unmatched. The CDR3 totals 18 residues. Germline V gene data show CDR1 as MGHRA and CDR2 as YSYEKL. For the CDR3, the DNA is TGCGCCAGCAGCCAAGATCCCGGGACAGGGGGCGTTAGGACTGAAGCTTTCTTT. Its translation is CASSQDPGTGGVRTEAFF.

This chain connects TRBV12-3 or TRBV12-4 to TRBJ1-3; D gene unclear. V was pared by 8 bases and J by 6 bases, with 5 bases between. The CDR3 spans 10 residues. CDR3 sequence (DNA): TGTGCCAGCGGGGAAAACACCATATATTTT. It yields the protein CASGENTIYF.

This chain joins TRBV20-1 and TRBJ1-3; tentative D call: TRBD1 (6 bases). The CDR3 runs 15 residues. V lost 3 bases and J lost 2, with 14 bases in between. CDR1 DFQATT and CDR2 SNEGSKA come from the germline V gene (reference sequence). The CDR3 is CSARGWDTTGNTIYF. CDR3 sequence (DNA): TGCAGTGCTAGGGGATGGGACACAACTGGAAACACCATATATTTT.

V and J are TRBV6-5 and TRBJ2-1, with TRBD1 matching over 7 bases. The CDR3 extends over 16 amino acids. Losses at the gene ends were 6 bases for V and 6 bases for J; bases not matched to a gene: 14. Germline CDR1 reads MNHEY; CDR2 reads SVGAGI. The CDR3, as DNA: TGTGCCAGCAGCTACGCCCCGAGACAGGGTGTCAATGAGCAGTTCTTC. It yields the protein CASSYAPRQGVNEQFF.

This clonotype was seen repeatedly, ten times or more. The chain uses TRBV20-1 and TRBJ1-1; tentatively, D is TRBD1 (5 bases). Germline CDR1 DFQATT, CDR2 SNEGSKA (reference sequence). V shed 4 bases and J shed 3 bases, with 12 bases lying between them. This CDR3 is 13 amino acids long. DNA for the CDR3: TGCAGTGCTATCCGCGGCAGGGACACTGAAGCTTTCTTT. Protein: CSAIRGRDTEAFF.

This clonotype was observed a few times. The chain uses TRBV20-1 and TRBJ2-5; TRBD2 aligns across 7 bases. The germline V gene encodes CDR1 DFQATT and CDR2 SNEGSKA (reference sequence). The CDR3 has 15 amino acids. V was clipped by 0 bases and J by 0 bases; unmatched bases: 4. The CDR3 nucleotides read TGCAGTGCTAGAGATAAGGGAGGGTACCAAGAGACCCAGTACTTC. Residues: CSARDKGGYQETQYF.

The table lists this clonotype with a few counts. The chain recombines TRBV15 with TRBJ2-1; no clear D gene. Germline loops: CDR1 LNHNV, CDR2 YYDKDF (reference sequence). The CDR3 totals 12 residues. Trimming took off 1 base at V and 2 bases at J, with 0 bases between the two ends. Here the CDR3 reads CATSRAYNEQFF. The CDR3 DNA reads as TGTGCCACCAGCAGAGCCTACAATGAGCAGTTCTTC.

The sample holds one count of this clonotype. V is TRBV5-1 and J is TRBJ2-3, with D unresolved. V lost 7 bases to trimming and J lost 6 bases, with 21 bases between them. The CDR3 is 15 amino acids. Germline loops: CDR1 SGHRS, CDR2 YFSETQ. The CDR3 DNA follows: TGCGCCAGCTCCCCTCCGGTATCGGCCCCGGATACGCAGTATTTT. It encodes CASSPPVSAPDTQYF.

The chain joins TRBV20-1 to TRBJ2-1; 10 bases map to TRBD2. This CDR3 has 14 residues. Losses at the gene ends were 3 bases for V and 5 bases for J; bases not matched to a gene: 4. The germline V gene encodes CDR1 DFQATT and CDR2 SNEGSKA (reference sequence). The CDR3: CSASRTSGHNEQFF. The CDR3 nucleotides read TGCAGTGCTAGCCGGACTAGCGGTCACAATGAGCAGTTCTTC.

This clonotype has at least ten counts. Here the CDR3 DNA reads TGTGCCACCCGTTACAGCTACACAGATACGCAGTATTTT. Translating gives CATRYSYTDTQYF. The chain couples TRBV6-5 to TRBJ2-3; D call uncertain. V was pared by 10 bases and J by 2 bases, with 13 bases between. Looked up from germline, CDR1 is MNHEY and CDR2 is SVGAGI. The CDR3 length is 13 residues.